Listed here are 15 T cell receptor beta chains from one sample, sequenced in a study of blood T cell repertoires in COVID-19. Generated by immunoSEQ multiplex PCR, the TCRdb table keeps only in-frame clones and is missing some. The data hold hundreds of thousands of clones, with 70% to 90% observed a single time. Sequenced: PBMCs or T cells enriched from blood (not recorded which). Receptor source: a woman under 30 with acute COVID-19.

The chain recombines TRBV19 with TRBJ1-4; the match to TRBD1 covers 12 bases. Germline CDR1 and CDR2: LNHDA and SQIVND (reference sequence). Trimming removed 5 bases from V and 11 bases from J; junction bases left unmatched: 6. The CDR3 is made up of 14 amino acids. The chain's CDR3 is CASSGTGGAAKLFF. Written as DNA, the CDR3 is TGTGCCAGTAGTGGGACAGGGGGCGCGGCCAAACTGTTTTTT. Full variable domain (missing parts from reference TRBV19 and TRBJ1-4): DGGITQSPKYLFRKEGQNVTLSCEQNLNHDAMYWYRQDPGQGLRLIYYSQIVNDFQKGDIAEGYSVSREKKESFPLTVTSAQKNPTAFYLCASSGTGGAAKLFFGSGTQLSVL.

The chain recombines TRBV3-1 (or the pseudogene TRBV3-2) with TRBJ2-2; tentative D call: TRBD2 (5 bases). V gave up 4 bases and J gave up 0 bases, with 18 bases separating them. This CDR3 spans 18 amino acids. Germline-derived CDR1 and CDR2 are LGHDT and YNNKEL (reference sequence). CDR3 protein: CASSPQAQRTANTGELFF. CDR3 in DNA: TGTGCCAGCAGCCCCCAAGCCCAGCGGACTGCGAACACCGGGGAGCTGTTTTTT.

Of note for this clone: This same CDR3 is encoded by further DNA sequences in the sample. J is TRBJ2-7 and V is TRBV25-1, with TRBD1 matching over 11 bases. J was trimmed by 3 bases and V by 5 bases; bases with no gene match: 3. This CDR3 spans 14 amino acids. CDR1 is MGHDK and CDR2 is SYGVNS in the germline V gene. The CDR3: CASSTGTGGYEQYF. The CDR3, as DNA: TGTGCCAGCAGTACTGGGACAGGGGGCTACGAGCAGTACTTC.

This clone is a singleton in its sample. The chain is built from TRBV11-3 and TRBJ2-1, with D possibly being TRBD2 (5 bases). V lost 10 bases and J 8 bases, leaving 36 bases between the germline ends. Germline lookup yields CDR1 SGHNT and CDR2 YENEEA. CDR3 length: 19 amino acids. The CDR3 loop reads CANTRSGGRARVPKDEQFF. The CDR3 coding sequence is TGTGCCAATACCAGAAGTGGAGGTCGAGCTCGGGTTCCTAAGGATGAGCAGTTCTTC.

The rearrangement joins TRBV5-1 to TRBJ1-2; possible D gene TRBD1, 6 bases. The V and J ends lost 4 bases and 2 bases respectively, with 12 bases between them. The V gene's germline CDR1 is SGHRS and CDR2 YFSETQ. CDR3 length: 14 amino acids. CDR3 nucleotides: TGCGCCAGCAGCGCCTCCGGGACAAACTATGGCTACACCTTC. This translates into CASSASGTNYGYTF.

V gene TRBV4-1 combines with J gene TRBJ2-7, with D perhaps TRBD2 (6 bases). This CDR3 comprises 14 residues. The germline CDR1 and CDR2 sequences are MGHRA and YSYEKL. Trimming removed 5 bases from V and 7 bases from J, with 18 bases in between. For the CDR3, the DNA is TGCGCCAGCAGCTACCGGGACGGGGGAGGTGAGCAGTACTTC. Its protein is CASSYRDGGGEQYF.

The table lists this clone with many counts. CDR3 DNA sequence: TGTGCCAGCAGTAGACAGCTAGCCAAAAACATTCAGTACTTC. Encoded protein: CASSRQLAKNIQYF. The chain has TRBV5-8 and TRBJ2-4, with D possibly TRBD1 on 5 matching bases. Germline lookup yields CDR1 SGHTS and CDR2 YDEGEE. The CDR3 is 14 residues long. Trimming pared 5 bases from V and 0 bases from J, leaving 9 bases between.

CDR3 sequence (DNA): TGTGCCAGCAGTTACGCGGGAGGACCCTACGAGCAGTACTTC. Translated: CASSYAGGPYEQYF. The chain couples TRBV6-6 to TRBJ2-7, with 8 bases lining up with TRBD2. The J segment lost 2 bases and the V segment lost 2 bases, leaving 2 bases of the junction unmatched. The CDR3 contains 14 residues. CDR1 MNHNY and CDR2 SVGAGI come from the germline V gene (reference sequence).

The CDR3 sequence: CASTELSVQPQHF. CDR3 coding DNA: TGTGCCAGCACGGAGTTATCAGTTCAGCCCCAGCATTTT. The chain carries TRBV2 and TRBJ1-5; D is uncertain. In germline, CDR1 is SNHLY, CDR2 FYNNEI. V dropped 7 bases and J dropped 6 bases, with 13 bases sitting between them. This CDR3 is 13 amino acids long.

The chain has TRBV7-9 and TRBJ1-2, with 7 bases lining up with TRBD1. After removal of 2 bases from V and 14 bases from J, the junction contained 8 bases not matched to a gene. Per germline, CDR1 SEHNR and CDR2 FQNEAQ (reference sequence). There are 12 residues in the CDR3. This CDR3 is CASSLTDETGTF. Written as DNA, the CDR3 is TGTGCCAGCAGCTTAACTGACGAGACAGGGACCTTC.

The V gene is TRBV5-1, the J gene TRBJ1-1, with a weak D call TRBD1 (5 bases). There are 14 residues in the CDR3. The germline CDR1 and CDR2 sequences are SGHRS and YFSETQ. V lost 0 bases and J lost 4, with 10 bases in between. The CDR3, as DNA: TGCGCCAGCAGCTTGGGGTCAGGGATCACTGAAGCTTTCTTT. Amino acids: CASSLGSGITEAFF.

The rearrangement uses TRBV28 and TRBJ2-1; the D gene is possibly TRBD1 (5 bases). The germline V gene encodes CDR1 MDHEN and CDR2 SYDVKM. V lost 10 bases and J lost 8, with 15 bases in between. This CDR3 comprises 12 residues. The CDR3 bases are TGTGCCACCCAACGGCAGGGATATGAGCAGTTCTTC. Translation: CATQRQGYEQFF.

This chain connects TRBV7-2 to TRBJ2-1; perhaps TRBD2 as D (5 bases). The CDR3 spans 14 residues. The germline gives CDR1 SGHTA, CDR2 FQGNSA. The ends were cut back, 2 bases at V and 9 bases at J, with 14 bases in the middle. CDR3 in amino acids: CASSLPGNWGEQFF. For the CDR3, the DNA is TGTGCCAGCAGCTTACCGGGAAATTGGGGTGAGCAGTTCTTC.

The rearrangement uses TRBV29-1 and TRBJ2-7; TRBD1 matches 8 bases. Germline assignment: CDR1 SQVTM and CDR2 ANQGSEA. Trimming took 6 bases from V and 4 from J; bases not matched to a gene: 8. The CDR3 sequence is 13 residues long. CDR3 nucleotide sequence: TGCAGCGTCCCGGGACAGGACCCTTACGAGCAGTACTTC. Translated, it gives CSVPGQDPYEQYF.

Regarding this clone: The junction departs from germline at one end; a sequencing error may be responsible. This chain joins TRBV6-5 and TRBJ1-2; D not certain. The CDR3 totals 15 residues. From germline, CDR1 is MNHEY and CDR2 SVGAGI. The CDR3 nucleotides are TGTGCCAGCAGTTACTCAAGTCGAGGCTCGGTCGGCTGCACCTTC. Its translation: CASSYSSRGSVGCTF.